The rows below give T cell receptor beta chains drawn from one sample of a study of shared clonotypes between healthy human individuals. Libraries were prepared by immunoSEQ multiplex PCR; TCRdb keeps only in-frame clonotypes and omits some of them. This sample has under 2,500,000 clones, with more than 90% found just once. What was sequenced was naive CD4+ T cells sorted from blood. The source is a man aged 18 to 30 in good health. Each CDR3 is given with its conserved first and last residue. A D gene is named only where the DNA matches it firmly. Clone size, where shown, is once, few, many, or a class for clones that have expanded.

>TRBJ2-7|-|TRBV7-2|once
CASSPQSGDWYEQYF
TGTGCCAGCAGCCCACAATCAGGGGATTGGTACGAGCAGTACTTC
>TRBJ2-3|-|TRBV7-9|-
CASSQDRPSTDTQYF
TGTGCCAGCAGTCAAGACAGGCCAAGCACAGATACGCAGTATTTT
>TRBJ2-1|TRBD2|TRBV18|-
CASSPPLAGGRQTFVNEQFF
TGTGCCAGCTCACCACCACTAGCGGGAGGGAGGCAGACTTTCGTCAATGAGCAGTTCTTC
>TRBJ2-7|-|TRBV18|-
CASSPPGTWEQYF
TGTGCCAGCTCACCACCGGGCACCTGGGAGCAGTACTTC
>TRBJ1-4|TRBD1|TRBV11-2|-
CASRETGNSNEKLFF
TGTGCCAGCAGGGAGACAGGGAATTCTAATGAAAAACTGTTTTTT
>TRBJ2-7|-|TRBV7-9|-
CASSPSGGVWYEQYF
TGTGCCAGCAGCCCCTCCGGGGGAGTTTGGTACGAGCAGTACTTC
>TRBJ2-7|TRBD2|TRBV7-2|once
CASSLGSGGSKAYEQYF
TGTGCCAGCAGCTTAGGTTCCGGCGGGAGCAAGGCCTACGAGCAGTACTTC
>TRBJ1-5|-|TRBV6-1|-
CASSDTWNQPQHF
TGTGCCAGCAGTGATACGTGGAATCAGCCCCAGCATTTT
>TRBJ2-3|TRBD2|TRBV30|-
CAWGGLAGGDTQYF
TGTGCCTGGGGTGGACTAGCGGGGGGAGATACGCAGTATTTT
>TRBJ1-2|TRBD1|TRBV6-1|-
CASRKRGHGYTF
TGTGCCAGCAGGAAAAGGGGGCATGGCTACACCTTC
>TRBJ1-1|-|TRBV29-1|-
CSVRDTEAFF
TGCAGCGTCAGAGATACTGAAGCTTTCTTT
>TRBJ2-3|TRBD2|TRBV6-5|-
CASRETSGRTDTQYF
TGTGCCAGCAGAGAGACTAGCGGGAGGACAGATACGCAGTATTTT
>TRBJ2-7|-|TRBV14|once
CASTGGGYSDEQYF
TGTGCCAGCACCGGGGGTGGCTACTCAGACGAGCAGTACTTC
>TRBJ2-7|-|TRBV25-1|-
CASGRGWYEQYF
TGTGCCAGCGGACGTGGGTGGTACGAGCAGTACTTC
>TRBJ2-2|TRBD1|TRBV30|-
CAWTPGQVQSGELFF
TGTGCCTGGACCCCTGGACAGGTTCAATCCGGGGAGCTGTTTTTT
>TRBJ1-1|-|TRBV11-2|-
CASSLDRAAEAFF
TGTGCCAGCAGCTTAGACCGGGCCGCTGAAGCTTTCTTT
>TRBJ2-7|TRBD2|TRBV25-1|-
CASKGIAGGPLGGEQYF
TGTGCCAGCAAGGGAATAGCGGGAGGGCCTCTGGGGGGCGAGCAGTACTTC
>TRBJ2-7|TRBD1|TRBV7-6|-
CASSLAGTGHYEQYF
TGTGCCAGCAGCTTAGCCGGGACAGGCCACTACGAGCAGTACTTC
>TRBJ2-4|TRBD1|TRBV9|once
CASSVGSGTGWDIQYF
TGTGCCAGCAGCGTAGGATCCGGGACAGGGTGGGACATTCAGTACTTC
>TRBJ2-7|TRBD2|TRBV7-2|-
CASSLTSGIEQYF
TGTGCCAGCAGTTTAACTAGCGGGATCGAGCAGTACTTC
>TRBJ2-7|TRBD2|TRBV5-1|-
CASSLVASGSHEQYF
TGCGCCAGCAGCTTGGTGGCTAGCGGGAGCCACGAGCAGTACTTC
>TRBJ2-5|-|TRBV30|once
CAWSLITQETQYF
TGTGCCTGGAGCCTTATCACCCAAGAGACCCAGTACTTC
>TRBJ1-1|-|TRBV10-3|-
CAISPYSFNTEAFF
TGTGCCATCAGTCCCTACAGTTTCAACACTGAAGCTTTCTTT
>TRBJ2-1|TRBD1|TRBV10-2|-
CASSEINRGWNEQFF
TGCGCCAGCAGTGAGATTAACAGGGGATGGAATGAGCAGTTCTTC
>TRBJ1-5|-|TRBV11-2|-
CASSIDRSQPQHF
TGTGCCAGCAGCATAGACAGATCCCAGCCCCAGCATTTT
>TRBJ1-2|TRBD1|TRBV28|-
CASSSIGGQGARYGYTF
TGTGCCAGCAGTTCGATCGGCGGACAGGGGGCGAGGTATGGCTACACCTTC
>TRBJ2-5|-|TRBV29-1|-
CSVEEWWQAGAPRQETQYF
TGCAGCGTTGAAGAGTGGTGGCAGGCCGGGGCACCAAGACAAGAGACCCAGTACTTC
>TRBJ1-4|-|TRBV7-2|-
CASSPTGTPTNEKLFF
TGTGCCAGCAGCCCAACCGGGACACCAACTAATGAAAAACTGTTTTTT
>TRBJ2-7|-|TRBV10-3|-
CAISKDYEQYF
TGTGCCATCAGTAAAGACTACGAGCAGTACTTC
>TRBJ1-2|-|TRBV2|-
CASRERPGVNYGYTF
TGTGCCAGCAGAGAAAGGCCAGGGGTTAACTATGGCTACACCTTC
>TRBJ1-2|-|TRBV27|-
CASSPRAGTNYGYTF
TGTGCCAGCAGTCCTCGGGCAGGGACGAACTATGGCTACACCTTC